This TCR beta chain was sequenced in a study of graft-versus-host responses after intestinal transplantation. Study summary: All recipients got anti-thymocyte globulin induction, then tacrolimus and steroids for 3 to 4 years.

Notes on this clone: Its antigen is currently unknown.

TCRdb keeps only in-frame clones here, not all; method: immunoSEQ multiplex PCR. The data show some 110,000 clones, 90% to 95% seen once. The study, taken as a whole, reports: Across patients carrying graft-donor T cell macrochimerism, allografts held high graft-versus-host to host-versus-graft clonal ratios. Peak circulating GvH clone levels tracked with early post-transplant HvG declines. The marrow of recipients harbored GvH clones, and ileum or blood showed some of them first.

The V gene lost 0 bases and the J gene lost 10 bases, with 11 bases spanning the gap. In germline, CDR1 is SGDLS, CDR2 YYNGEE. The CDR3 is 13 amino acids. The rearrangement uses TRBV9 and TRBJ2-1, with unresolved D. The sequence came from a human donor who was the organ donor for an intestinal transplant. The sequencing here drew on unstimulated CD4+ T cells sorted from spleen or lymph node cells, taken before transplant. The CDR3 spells CASSVAAPNEQFF. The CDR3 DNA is TGTGCCAGCAGCGTAGCTGCCCCGAACGAGCAGTTCTTC.